This T cell receptor (beta chain) was recorded in a study of T-cell reconstitution after alpha-beta-depleted transplantation in children. Study conclusions and caveats: At around two months after transplant, the alpha-beta T cells were reportedly derived from several hundred expanded clones that came from non-depleted graft cells. Certain patients had high TCRbeta diversity at day 60, and it came from recipient T cells and thymic progenitors that survived. At the one-year point after transplant, T-cell counts and TCRbeta diversity were found to come mostly from T cells that had been newly produced.

Unique molecular identifiers were incorporated during preparation of the TCRbeta library. Each CDR3 protein gets one entry after TCRdb re-called the PCR reads with MiXCR. The repertoire holds about 250,000 distinct CDR3 sequences, with roughly a quarter as singletons. Concerning this clonotype itself: Antigen: not known.

This CDR3 spans 16 amino acids. Trimming stripped 5 bases from V and 0 bases from J, with 14 bases between. Germline V gene sequence: CDR1 MNHNS, CDR2 SASEGT. Sequencing used PBMCs, mostly from graft donor cells, obtained 360 days after TCRalphabeta/CD19-depleted stem cell transplant. This receptor was obtained from a female patient aged 2-9 years who had a stem cell transplant for congenital amegakaryocytic thrombocytopenia, so the T cells may come from the graft donor. V is TRBV6-1 and J is TRBJ1-5, with D uncertain. For the CDR3, the DNA is TGTGCCAGCAGTCCGGCAAATCCCTATAGCAATCAGCCCCAGCATTTT. Protein product: CASSPANPYSNQPQHF.